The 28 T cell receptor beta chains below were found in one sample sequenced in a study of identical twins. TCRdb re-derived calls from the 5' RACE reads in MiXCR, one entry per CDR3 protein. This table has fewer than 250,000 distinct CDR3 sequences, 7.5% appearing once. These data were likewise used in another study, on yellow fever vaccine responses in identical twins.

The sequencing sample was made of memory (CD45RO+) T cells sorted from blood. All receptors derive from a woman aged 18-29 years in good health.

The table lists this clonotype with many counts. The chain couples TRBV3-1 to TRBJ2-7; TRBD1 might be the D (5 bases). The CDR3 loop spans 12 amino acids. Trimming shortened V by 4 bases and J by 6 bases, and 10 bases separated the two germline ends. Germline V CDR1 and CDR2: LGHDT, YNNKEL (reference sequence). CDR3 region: CASSRSRGEQYF. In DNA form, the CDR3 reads TGTGCCAGCAGCCGAAGTAGGGGCGAGCAGTACTTC.

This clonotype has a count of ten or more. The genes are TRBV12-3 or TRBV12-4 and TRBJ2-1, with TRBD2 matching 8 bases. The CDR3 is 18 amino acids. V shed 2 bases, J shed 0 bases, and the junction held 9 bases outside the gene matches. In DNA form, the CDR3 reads TGTGCCAGCAGTTTACGGGCGGGAGGCATAGTCTCCTACAATGAGCAGTTCTTC. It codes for CASSLRAGGIVSYNEQFF.

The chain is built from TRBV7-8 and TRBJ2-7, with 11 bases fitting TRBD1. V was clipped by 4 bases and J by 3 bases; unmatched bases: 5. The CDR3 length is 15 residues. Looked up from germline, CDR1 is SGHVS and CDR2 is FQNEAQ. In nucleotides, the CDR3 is TGTGCCAGCAGCTCCTCCGGGACAGGGGGCTACGAGCAGTACTTC. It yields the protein CASSSSGTGGYEQYF.

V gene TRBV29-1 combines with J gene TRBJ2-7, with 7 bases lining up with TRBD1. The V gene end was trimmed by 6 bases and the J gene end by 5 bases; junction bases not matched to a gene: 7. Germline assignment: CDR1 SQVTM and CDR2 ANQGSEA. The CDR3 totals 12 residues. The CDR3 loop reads CSVVGQVHEQYF. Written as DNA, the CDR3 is TGCAGCGTCGTCGGACAGGTCCACGAGCAGTACTTC.

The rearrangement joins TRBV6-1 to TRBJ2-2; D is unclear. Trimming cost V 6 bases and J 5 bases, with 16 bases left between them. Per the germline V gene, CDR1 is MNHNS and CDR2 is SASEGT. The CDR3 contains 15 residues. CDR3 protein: CASSRTQVETGELFF. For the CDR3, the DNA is TGTGCCAGCAGCCGAACGCAGGTAGAGACCGGGGAGCTGTTTTTT.

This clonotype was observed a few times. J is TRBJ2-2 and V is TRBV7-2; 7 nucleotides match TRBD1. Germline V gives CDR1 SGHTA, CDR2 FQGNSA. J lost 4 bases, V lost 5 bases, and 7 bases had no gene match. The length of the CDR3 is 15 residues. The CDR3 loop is CASSPRRGRTGELFF. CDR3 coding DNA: TGTGCCAGCAGCCCCAGAAGGGGGCGCACCGGGGAGCTGTTTTTT.

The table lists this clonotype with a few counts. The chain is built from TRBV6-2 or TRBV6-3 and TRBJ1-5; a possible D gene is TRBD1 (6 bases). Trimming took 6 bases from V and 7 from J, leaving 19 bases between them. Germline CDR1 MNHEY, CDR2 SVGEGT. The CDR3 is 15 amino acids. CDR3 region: CASSWVSLGGQPQHF. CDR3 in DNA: TGTGCCAGCAGCTGGGTCAGCCTAGGGGGGCAGCCCCAGCATTTT.

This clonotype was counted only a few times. In DNA form, the CDR3 reads TGTGCCAGCAGCCTCGGGACAGGGGATCAGCCCCAGCATTTT. It encodes CASSLGTGDQPQHF. The chain joins TRBV3-1 to TRBJ1-5, with TRBD1 matching over 10 bases. The germline V gene has CDR1 LGHDT and CDR2 YNNKEL (reference sequence). CDR3 length: 14 amino acids. Trimming at V came to 4 bases and at J to 5 bases, leaving 2 bases not matched to a gene.

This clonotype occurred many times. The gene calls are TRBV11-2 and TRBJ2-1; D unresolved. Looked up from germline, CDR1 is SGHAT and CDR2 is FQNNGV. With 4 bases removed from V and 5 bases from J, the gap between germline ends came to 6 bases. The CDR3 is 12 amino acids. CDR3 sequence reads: CASSSLNNEQFF. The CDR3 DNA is TGTGCCAGCAGCTCCCTTAACAATGAGCAGTTCTTC.

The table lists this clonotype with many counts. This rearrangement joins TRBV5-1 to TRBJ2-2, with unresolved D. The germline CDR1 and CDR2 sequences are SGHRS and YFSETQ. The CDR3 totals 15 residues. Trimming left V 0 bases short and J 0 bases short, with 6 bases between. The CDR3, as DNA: TGCGCCAGCAGCTTGGAGTCCCCGAACACCGGGGAGCTGTTTTTT. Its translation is CASSLESPNTGELFF.

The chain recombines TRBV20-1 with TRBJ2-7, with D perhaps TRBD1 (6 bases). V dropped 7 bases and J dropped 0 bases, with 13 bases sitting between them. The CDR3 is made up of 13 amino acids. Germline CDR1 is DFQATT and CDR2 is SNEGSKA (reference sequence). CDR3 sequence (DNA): TGCAGTGTTCGGGACACCGCCTCCTACGAGCAGTACTTC. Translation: CSVRDTASYEQYF.

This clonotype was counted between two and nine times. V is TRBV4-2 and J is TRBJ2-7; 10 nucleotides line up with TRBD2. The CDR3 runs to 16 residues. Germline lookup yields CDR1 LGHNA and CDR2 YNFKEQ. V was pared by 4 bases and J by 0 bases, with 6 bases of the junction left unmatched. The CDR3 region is CASSRGLAETSYEQYF. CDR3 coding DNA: TGTGCCAGCAGCCGCGGACTAGCGGAAACCTCCTACGAGCAGTACTTC.

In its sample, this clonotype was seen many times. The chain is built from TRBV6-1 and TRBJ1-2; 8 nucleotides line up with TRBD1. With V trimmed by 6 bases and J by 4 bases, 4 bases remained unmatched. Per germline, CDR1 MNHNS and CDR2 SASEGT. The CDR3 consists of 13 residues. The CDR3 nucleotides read TGTGCCAGCAGACCCGGGACAGGCTATGGCTACACCTTC. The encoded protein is CASRPGTGYGYTF.

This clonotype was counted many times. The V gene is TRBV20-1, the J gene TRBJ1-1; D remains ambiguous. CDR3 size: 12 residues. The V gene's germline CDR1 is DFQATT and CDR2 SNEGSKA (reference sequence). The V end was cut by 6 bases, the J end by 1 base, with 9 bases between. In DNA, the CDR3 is TGCAGTGCGTCGAAACAGAACACTGAAGCTTTCTTT. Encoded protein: CSASKQNTEAFF.

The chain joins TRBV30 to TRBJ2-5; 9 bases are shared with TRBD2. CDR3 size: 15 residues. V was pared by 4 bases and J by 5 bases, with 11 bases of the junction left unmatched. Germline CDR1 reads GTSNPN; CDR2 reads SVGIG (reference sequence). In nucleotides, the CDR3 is TGTGCCTGGACGCGTTGGGGACTAGCTGAGGAGACCCAGTACTTC. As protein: CAWTRWGLAEETQYF.

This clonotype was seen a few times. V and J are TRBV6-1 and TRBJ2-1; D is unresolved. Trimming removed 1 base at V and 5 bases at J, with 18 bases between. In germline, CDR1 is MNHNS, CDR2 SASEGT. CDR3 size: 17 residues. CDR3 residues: CASSEGQAWETNNEQFF. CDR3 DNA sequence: TGTGCCAGCAGTGAAGGGCAGGCGTGGGAAACTAACAATGAGCAGTTCTTC.

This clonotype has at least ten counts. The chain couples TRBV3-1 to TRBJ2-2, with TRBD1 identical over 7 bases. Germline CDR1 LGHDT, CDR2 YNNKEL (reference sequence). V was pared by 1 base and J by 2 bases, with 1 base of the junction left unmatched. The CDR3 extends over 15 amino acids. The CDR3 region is CASSQGQGNTGELFF. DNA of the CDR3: TGTGCCAGCAGCCAAGGACAGGGCAACACCGGGGAGCTGTTTTTT.

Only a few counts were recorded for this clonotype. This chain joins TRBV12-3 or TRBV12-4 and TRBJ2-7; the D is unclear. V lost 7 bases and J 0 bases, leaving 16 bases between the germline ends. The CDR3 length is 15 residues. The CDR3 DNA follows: TGTGCCAGCACTTTGGCCATCGGCGGCTCCTACGAGCAGTACTTC. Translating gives CASTLAIGGSYEQYF.

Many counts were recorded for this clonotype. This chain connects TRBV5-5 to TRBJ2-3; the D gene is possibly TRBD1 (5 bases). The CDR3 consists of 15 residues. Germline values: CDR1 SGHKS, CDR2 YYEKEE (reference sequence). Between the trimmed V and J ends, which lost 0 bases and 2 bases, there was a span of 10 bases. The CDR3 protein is CASSLGQTITDTQYF. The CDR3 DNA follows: TGTGCCAGCAGCTTGGGACAGACCATCACAGATACGCAGTATTTT.

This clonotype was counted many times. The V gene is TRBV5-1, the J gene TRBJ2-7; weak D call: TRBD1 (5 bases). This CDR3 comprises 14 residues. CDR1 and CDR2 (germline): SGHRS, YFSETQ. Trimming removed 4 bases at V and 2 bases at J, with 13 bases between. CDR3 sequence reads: CASSLDTETYEQYF. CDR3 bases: TGCGCCAGCAGCCTGGACACGGAGACCTACGAGCAGTACTTC.

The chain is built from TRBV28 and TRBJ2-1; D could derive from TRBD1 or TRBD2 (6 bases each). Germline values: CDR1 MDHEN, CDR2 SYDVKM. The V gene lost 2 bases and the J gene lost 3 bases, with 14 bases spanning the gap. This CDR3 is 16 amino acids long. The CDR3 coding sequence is TGTGCCAGCAGTTTAATAATGGGGGGCCTCTACAATGAGCAGTTCTTC. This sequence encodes CASSLIMGGLYNEQFF.

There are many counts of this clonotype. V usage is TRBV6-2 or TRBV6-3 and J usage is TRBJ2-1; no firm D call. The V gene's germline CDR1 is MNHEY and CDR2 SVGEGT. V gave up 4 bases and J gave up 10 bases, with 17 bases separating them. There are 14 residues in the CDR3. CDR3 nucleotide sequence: TGTGCCAGCAGTTCGGATATGTCAATTGAGGAGCAGTTCTTC. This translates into CASSSDMSIEEQFF.

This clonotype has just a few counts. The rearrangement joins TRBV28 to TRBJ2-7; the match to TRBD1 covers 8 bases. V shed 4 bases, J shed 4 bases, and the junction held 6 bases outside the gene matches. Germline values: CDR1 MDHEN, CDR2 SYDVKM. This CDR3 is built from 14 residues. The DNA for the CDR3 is TGTGCCAGCAGTTACGCGACAGGGGATTACGAGCAGTACTTC. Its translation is CASSYATGDYEQYF.

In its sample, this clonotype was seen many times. The CDR3 spells CASSLGSAYEQYF. The CDR3 DNA reads as TGCGCCAGCAGCTTGGGGAGCGCCTACGAGCAGTACTTC. The chain couples TRBV5-1 to TRBJ2-7, with D hard to call. Deletions cut 0 bases from V and 2 bases from J, with 6 bases between. The CDR3 extends over 13 amino acids. Looked up from germline, CDR1 is SGHRS and CDR2 is YFSETQ.

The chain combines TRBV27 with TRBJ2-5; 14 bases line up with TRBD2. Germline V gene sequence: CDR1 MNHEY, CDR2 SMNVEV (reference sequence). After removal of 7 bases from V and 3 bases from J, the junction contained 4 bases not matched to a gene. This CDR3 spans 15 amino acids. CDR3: CASTRLAGGKETQYF. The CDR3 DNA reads TGTGCCAGCACCCGACTAGCGGGGGGGAAAGAGACCCAGTACTTC.

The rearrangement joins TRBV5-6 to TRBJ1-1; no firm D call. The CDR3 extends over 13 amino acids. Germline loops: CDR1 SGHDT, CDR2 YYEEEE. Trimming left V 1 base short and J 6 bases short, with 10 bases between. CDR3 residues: CASSLKPGAEAFF. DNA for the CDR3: TGTGCCAGCAGCTTGAAGCCTGGCGCTGAAGCTTTCTTT.

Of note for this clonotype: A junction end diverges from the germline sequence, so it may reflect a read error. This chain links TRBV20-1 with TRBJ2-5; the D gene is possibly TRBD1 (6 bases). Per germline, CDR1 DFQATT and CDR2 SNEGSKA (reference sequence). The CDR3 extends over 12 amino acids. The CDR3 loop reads CSARWTEETLYF. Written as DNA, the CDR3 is TGCAGTGCTAGGTGGACAGAAGAGACCCTGTACTTC.

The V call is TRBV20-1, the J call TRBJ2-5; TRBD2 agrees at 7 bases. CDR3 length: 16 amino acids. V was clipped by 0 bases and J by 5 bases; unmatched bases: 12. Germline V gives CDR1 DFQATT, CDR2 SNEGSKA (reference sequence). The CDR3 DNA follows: TGCAGTGCTAGAGATAGAAGAAGGGCCGGGGGGGAGACCCAGTACTTC. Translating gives CSARDRRRAGGETQYF.